One sample yielded the 15 T cell receptor beta chains listed below, sequenced in a study of CD8 T cells in Susac syndrome. Random hexamers were used to reverse transcribe the RNA input (about 0.45 to 1 ug). TCRdb passed the immunoSEQ multiplex PCR reads through MiXCR, listing each CDR3 protein once. The sample lists 140,000 to 150,000 distinct CDR3 sequences, approximately 94% occurring once. The sequenced sample was CD4+ T cells from PBMCs. The receptors were gathered from a human donor in good health.

The rearrangement uses TRBV5-1 and TRBJ2-1, with TRBD1 as a possible D gene (6 bases). CDR3 length equals 11 residues. V gave up 2 bases and J gave up 10 bases, with 7 bases separating them. CDR1 and CDR2 from the germline V gene are SGHRS and YFSETQ. The CDR3 nucleotides are TGCGCCAGCAGCTTTCAGGGGGAGCAGTTCTTC. This codes for CASSFQGEQFF. The whole variable domain, remainder taken from reference TRBV5-1 and TRBJ2-1, is KAGVTQTPRYLIKTRGQQVTLSCSPISGHRSVSWYQQTPGQGLQFLFEYFSETQRNKGNFPGRFSGRQFSNSRSEMNVSTLELGDSALYLCASSFQGEQFFGPGTRLTVL.

V usage is TRBV28 and J usage is TRBJ1-5, with 9 positions matching TRBD1. The CDR3 consists of 15 residues. V lost 1 base and J lost 6; bases outside the gene matches: 4. CDR1 MDHEN and CDR2 SYDVKM come from the germline V gene. CDR3 coding DNA: TGTGCCAGCAGTTTATTGTTGGGACAGGGTCAGCCCCAGCATTTT. This gives the protein CASSLLLGQGQPQHF.

The chain uses TRBV27 and TRBJ2-1, with 10 bases aligning to TRBD2. This CDR3 comprises 14 residues. The ends lost 3 bases at V and 8 bases at J; junction bases unmatched: 4. Germline V gene sequence: CDR1 MNHEY, CDR2 SMNVEV (reference sequence). The CDR3 loop is CASSFLAGEDEQFF. In DNA, the CDR3 is TGTGCCAGCAGTTTCCTAGCGGGAGAGGATGAGCAGTTCTTC.

V and J are TRBV29-1 and TRBJ1-3; perhaps TRBD1 as D (5 bases). With 3 bases removed from V and 4 bases from J, the gap between germline ends came to 13 bases. There are 14 residues in the CDR3. CDR1 and CDR2 (germline): SQVTM, ANQGSEA. This CDR3 is CSVEYQGSGNTIYF. CDR3 nucleotides: TGCAGCGTTGAGTATCAGGGATCCGGAAACACCATATATTTT.

The chain uses TRBV5-1 and TRBJ2-2, with TRBD2 identical over 10 bases. CDR3 length: 16 residues. Germline V gene sequence: CDR1 SGHRS, CDR2 YFSETQ. Germline trimming cut 2 bases from V and 4 bases from J; bases unmatched to any gene: 5. The CDR3 region has the DNA TGCGCCAGCAGCTTCCTAGCGGGGGAGGTCACCGGGGAGCTGTTTTTT. Protein product: CASSFLAGEVTGELFF.

V usage is TRBV13 and J usage is TRBJ2-7; 8 positions agree with TRBD1. The junction had 12 bases not matched to a gene; V was cut back by 2 bases and J by 3 bases. The germline CDR1 and CDR2 sequences are PRHDT and FYEKMQ (reference sequence). There are 17 residues in the CDR3. The CDR3 DNA reads TGTGCCAGCAGCTTATTTAGGGCAGGGGGCCGCCACTACGAGCAGTACTTC. The encoded protein is CASSLFRAGGRHYEQYF. Supplemented by reference TRBV13 and TRBJ2-7, the full variable domain reads AAGVIQSPRHLIKEKRETATLKCYPIPRHDTVYWYQQGPGQDPQFLISFYEKMQSDKGSIPDRFSAQQFSDYHSELNMSSLELGDSALYFCASSLFRAGGRHYEQYFGPGTRLTVT.

This sequence joins TRBV11-2 and TRBJ2-1; D ambiguous. The CDR3 contains 13 residues. Germline CDR1 reads SGHAT; CDR2 reads FQNNGV. V was trimmed by 1 base and J by 8 bases, leaving 9 bases between them. CDR3 bases: TGTGCCAGCAGCTTAGGGCCGAGGTATGAGCAGTTCTTC. It translates to CASSLGPRYEQFF.

The rearrangement links TRBV30 to TRBJ2-5; perhaps TRBD1 as D (6 bases). Trimming left V 1 base short and J 4 bases short, with 10 bases between. Per the germline V gene, CDR1 is GTSNPN and CDR2 is SVGIG (reference sequence). The CDR3 spans 13 residues. The CDR3 DNA reads as TGTGCCTGGAGTGGCTGGGGGCGAGAGACCCAGTACTTC. It specifies CAWSGWGRETQYF.

The rearrangement joins TRBV7-8 to TRBJ2-5; 9 nucleotides agree with TRBD1. Germline V lookup: CDR1 SGHVS, CDR2 FQNEAQ. J lost 2 bases, V lost 3 bases, and 1 base had no gene match. This CDR3 is built from 14 residues. The CDR3 DNA reads TGTGCCAGCAGCTTCGACAGGGGGCAAGAGACCCAGTACTTC. It yields the protein CASSFDRGQETQYF. The full variable domain, completed using reference TRBV7-8 and TRBJ2-5, is GAGVSQSPRYKVAKRGQDVALRCDPISGHVSLFWYQQALGQGPEFLTYFQNEAQLDKSGLPSDRFFAERPEGSVSTLKIQRTQQEDSAVYLCASSFDRGQETQYFGPGTRLLVL.

This clonotype was counted a single time. The J gene is TRBJ1-1, the V gene TRBV5-4; D is possibly TRBD1 (5 bases). V was pared by 0 bases and J by 8 bases, with 11 bases between. The CDR3 runs 13 residues. Germline CDR1 SGHNT, CDR2 YYREEE (reference sequence). This CDR3 reads CASSLVWGDEAFF. The CDR3 bases are TGTGCCAGCAGCTTGGTTTGGGGCGACGAAGCTTTCTTT.

The CDR3 DNA is TGCAGTGCTATCAGGGCAGATACGCAGTATTTT. It codes for CSAIRADTQYF. This sequence joins TRBV20-1 and TRBJ2-3, with D possibly TRBD1 on 5 matching bases. V shed 4 bases and J shed 4 bases, with 6 bases lying between them. CDR1 is DFQATT and CDR2 is SNEGSKA in the germline V gene (reference sequence). The CDR3 has 11 amino acids.

In this sample, this clonotype turned up once. The chain has TRBV7-2 and TRBJ1-2; D is unresolved. The CDR3 is 13 amino acids. V was shortened by 5 bases and J by 4 bases, with 11 bases between the two germline ends. Looked up from germline, CDR1 is SGHTA and CDR2 is FQGNSA. CDR3 loop: CASSASISYGYTF. In DNA form, the CDR3 reads TGTGCCAGCAGCGCTTCGATCTCCTATGGCTACACCTTC.

CDR3 loop: CASTLTVPPQHF. Written as DNA, the CDR3 is TGTGCCAGCACCCTGACAGTACCGCCCCAGCATTTT. The J gene is TRBJ1-5, the V gene TRBV2, with a tentative D call TRBD1 (5 bases). The CDR3 runs 12 residues. V was pared by 7 bases and J by 9 bases, with 13 bases between. CDR1 and CDR2 (germline): SNHLY, FYNNEI.

The chain recombines TRBV27 with TRBJ1-1; D uncertain. This CDR3 is built from 16 residues. V shed 4 bases and J shed 4 bases, with 19 bases lying between them. Germline values: CDR1 MNHEY, CDR2 SMNVEV (reference sequence). CDR3 in amino acids: CASSSPLRSGRTEAFF. As DNA, the CDR3 is TGTGCCAGCAGTTCCCCCTTGAGATCCGGGCGCACTGAAGCTTTCTTT.

About this clonotype itself: At one end, the junction sequence differs from germline, possibly due to a read error. The V call is TRBV2, the J call TRBJ2-3, with 9 bases lining up with TRBD2. Germline CDR1 reads SNHLY; CDR2 reads FYNNEI. This CDR3 contains 14 residues. CDR3 amino acids: CASREGLATDTQYF. Here the CDR3 DNA reads TGTGCCAGCAGAGAAGGACTAGCGACAGATACGCAGTATTTT. The full variable domain, in which reference TRBV2 and TRBJ2-3 provide the parts outside the CDR3, is EPEVTQTPSHQVTQMGQEVILRCVPISNHLYFYWYRQILGQKVEFLVSFYNNEISEKSEIFDDQFSVERPDGSNFTLKIRSTKLEDSAMYFCASREGLATDTQYFGPGTRLTVL.